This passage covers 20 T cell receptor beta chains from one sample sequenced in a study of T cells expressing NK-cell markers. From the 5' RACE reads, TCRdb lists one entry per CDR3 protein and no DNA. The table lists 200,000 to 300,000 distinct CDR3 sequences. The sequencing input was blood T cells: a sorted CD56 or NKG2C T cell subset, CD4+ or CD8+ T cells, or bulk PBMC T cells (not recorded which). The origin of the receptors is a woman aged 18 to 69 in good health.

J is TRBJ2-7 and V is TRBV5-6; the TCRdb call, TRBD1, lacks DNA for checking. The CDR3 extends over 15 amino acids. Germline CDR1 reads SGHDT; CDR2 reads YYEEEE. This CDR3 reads CASSFWTGAGYEQYF.

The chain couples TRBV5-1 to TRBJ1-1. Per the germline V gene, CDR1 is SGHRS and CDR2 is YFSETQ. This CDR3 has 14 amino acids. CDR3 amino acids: CASSLLTADTEAFF. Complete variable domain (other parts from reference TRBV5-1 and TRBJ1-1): KAGVTQTPRYLIKTRGQQVTLSCSPISGHRSVSWYQQTPGQGLQFLFEYFSETQRNKGNFPGRFSGRQFSNSRSEMNVSTLELGDSALYLCASSLLTADTEAFFGQGTRLTVV.

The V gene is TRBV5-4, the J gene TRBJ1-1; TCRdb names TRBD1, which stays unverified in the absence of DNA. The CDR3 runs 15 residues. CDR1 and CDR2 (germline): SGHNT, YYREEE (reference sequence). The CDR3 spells CASSPGGRANTEAFF.

This CDR3 is CSARTGGYGYTF. The chain carries TRBV20-1 and TRBJ1-2; the TCRdb D gene call, TRBD1, has no DNA to confirm it. The CDR3 sequence is 12 residues long. Germline V gives CDR1 DFQATT, CDR2 SNEGSKA (reference sequence).

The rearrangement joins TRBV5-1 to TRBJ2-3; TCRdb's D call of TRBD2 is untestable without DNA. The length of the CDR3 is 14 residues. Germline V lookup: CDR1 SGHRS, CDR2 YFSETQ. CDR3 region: CASSLVAGSDTQYF.

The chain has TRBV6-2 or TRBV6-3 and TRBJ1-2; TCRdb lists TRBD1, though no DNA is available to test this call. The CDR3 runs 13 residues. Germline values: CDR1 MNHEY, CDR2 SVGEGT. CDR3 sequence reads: CASSSLQDYGYTF.

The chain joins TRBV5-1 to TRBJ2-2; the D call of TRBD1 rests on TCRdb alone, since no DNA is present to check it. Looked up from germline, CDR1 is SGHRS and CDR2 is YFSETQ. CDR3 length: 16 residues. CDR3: CASRYSPGQTPGELFF. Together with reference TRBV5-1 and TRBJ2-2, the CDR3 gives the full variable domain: KAGVTQTPRYLIKTRGQQVTLSCSPISGHRSVSWYQQTPGQGLQFLFEYFSETQRNKGNFPGRFSGRQFSNSRSEMNVSTLELGDSALYLCASRYSPGQTPGELFFGEGSRLTVL.

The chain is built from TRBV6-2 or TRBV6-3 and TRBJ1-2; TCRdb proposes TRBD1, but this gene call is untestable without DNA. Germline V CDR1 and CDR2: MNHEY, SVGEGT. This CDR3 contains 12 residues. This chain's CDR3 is CASSRQSYGYTF.

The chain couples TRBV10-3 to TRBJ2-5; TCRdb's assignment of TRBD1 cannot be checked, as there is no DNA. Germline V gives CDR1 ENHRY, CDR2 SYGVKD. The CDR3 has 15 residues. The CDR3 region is CAISESRPRGETQYF.

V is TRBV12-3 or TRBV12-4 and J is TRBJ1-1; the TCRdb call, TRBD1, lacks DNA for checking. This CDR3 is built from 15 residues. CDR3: CASRRQGLRNTEAFF.

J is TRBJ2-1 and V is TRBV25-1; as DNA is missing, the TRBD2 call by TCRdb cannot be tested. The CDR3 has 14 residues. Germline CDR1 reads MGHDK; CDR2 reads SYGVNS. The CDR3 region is CASSDLGRGNEQFF. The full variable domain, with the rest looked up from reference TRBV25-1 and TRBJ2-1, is EADIYQTPRYLVIGTGKKITLECSQTMGHDKMYWYQQDPGMELHLIHYSYGVNSTEKGDLSSESTVSRIRTEHFPLTLESARPSHTSQYLCASSDLGRGNEQFFGPGTRLTVL.

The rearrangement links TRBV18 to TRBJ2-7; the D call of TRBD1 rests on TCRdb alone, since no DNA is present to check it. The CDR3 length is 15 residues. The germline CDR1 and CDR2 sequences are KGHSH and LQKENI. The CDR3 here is CASSPVGTGAYEQYF.

CDR3 sequence reads: CSASEGSYNEQFF. The rearrangement joins TRBV20-1 to TRBJ2-1. This CDR3 spans 13 amino acids. The germline CDR1 and CDR2 sequences are DFQATT and SNEGSKA (reference sequence).

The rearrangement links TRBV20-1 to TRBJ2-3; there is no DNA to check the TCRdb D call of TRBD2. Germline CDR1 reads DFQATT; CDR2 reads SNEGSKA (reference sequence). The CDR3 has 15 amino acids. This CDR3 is CSALRTSPSTDTQYF.

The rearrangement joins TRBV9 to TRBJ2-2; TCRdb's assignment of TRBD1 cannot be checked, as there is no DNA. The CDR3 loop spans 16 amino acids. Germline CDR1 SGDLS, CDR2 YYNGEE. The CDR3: CASSVGSGTGAGELFF.

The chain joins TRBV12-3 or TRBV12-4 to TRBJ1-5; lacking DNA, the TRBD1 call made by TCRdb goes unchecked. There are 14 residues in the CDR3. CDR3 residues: CASSLPGGNQPQHF.

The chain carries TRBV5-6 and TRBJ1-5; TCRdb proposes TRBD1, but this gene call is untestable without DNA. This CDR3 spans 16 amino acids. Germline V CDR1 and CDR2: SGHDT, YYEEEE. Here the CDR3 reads CASSQRRTGGNQPQHF.

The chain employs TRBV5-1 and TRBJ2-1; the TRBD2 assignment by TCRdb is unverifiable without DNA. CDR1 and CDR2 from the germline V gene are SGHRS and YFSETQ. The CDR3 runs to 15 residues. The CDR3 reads CASSPIATSPNEQFF. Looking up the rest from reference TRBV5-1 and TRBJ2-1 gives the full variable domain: KAGVTQTPRYLIKTRGQQVTLSCSPISGHRSVSWYQQTPGQGLQFLFEYFSETQRNKGNFPGRFSGRQFSNSRSEMNVSTLELGDSALYLCASSPIATSPNEQFFGPGTRLTVL.

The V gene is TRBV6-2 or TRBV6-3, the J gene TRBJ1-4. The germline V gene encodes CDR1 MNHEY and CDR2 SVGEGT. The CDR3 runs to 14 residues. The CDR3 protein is CASSTRRDNEKLFF.

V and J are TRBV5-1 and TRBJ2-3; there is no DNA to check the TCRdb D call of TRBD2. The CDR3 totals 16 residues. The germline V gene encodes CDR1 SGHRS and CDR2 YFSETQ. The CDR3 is CASSLLSGRSTDTQYF. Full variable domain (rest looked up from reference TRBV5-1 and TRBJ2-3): KAGVTQTPRYLIKTRGQQVTLSCSPISGHRSVSWYQQTPGQGLQFLFEYFSETQRNKGNFPGRFSGRQFSNSRSEMNVSTLELGDSALYLCASSLLSGRSTDTQYFGPGTRLTVL.